The next 23 T cell receptor beta chains were all read from a single sample in a study of tumor and adjacent non-tumor tissue in lung cancer. The template was RNA from unsorted bulk tissue. Three rounds of nested PCR, following a modified ARM-PCR protocol, produced the TCRbeta library. TCRdb re-called the multiplex PCR reads through MiXCR, storing one row per CDR3 protein. The top ten hold about 17% of the sample, which has tens of thousands of distinct CDR3 sequences, approximately 70% seen once. Sequencing used lung tumor tissue. The receptors shown here come from a man in his sixties with non-small cell lung cancer.

As concerns this clonotype: A much larger clone lies one base from this, so it may be a read error. The genes are TRBV11-2 and TRBJ2-4; D is perhaps TRBD2 (6 bases). The CDR3 is 16 amino acids. V lost 7 bases, J lost 5 bases, and 21 bases lay in between. Germline values: CDR1 SGHAT, CDR2 FQNNGV. CDR3 sequence (DNA): TGTGCCAGCAACCAAGGGGACTTCCTCTGGGAAAACATTCAGTACTTC. As protein: CASNQGDFLWENIQYF.

As to this clonotype: A single base separates this from a much larger clone, so it may be a read error. The chain couples TRBV7-9 to TRBJ2-2; no reliable D call. This CDR3 is built from 14 residues. Germline assignment: CDR1 SEHNR and CDR2 FQNEAQ (reference sequence). The CDR3 loop reads CASSFMPNIGELFF. DNA for the CDR3: TGTGCCAGCAGCTTTATGCCAAACATCGGGGAGCTGTTTTTT.

In regard to this clonotype: It may be a read error: a sequence one base away is much more abundant. The chain is built from TRBV24-1 and TRBJ1-5; no clear D gene. The germline CDR1 and CDR2 sequences are KGHDR and SFDVKD. The V end lost 2 bases, the J end lost 2 bases, and 6 bases lay between the germline ends. The CDR3 consists of 14 residues. Written as DNA, the CDR3 is TGTGCCACCAGTGATTCCAATGGCAATCAGCCCCAGCATTTT. Its protein is CATSDSNGNQPQHF.

This clonotype was observed a single time. The junction and the germline gene differ at one end; a read error may be behind it. The chain employs TRBV6-1 and TRBJ2-7; 12 positions match TRBD2. Germline assignment: CDR1 MNHNS and CDR2 SASEGT. The length of the CDR3 is 14 residues. The DNA of the CDR3 is TGTGCCACCAGTGGACTAGCGGGGCTCTACGAGCAGTGCTTC. This sequence encodes CATSGLAGLYEQCF.

This clonotype was observed a single time. A much more abundant neighbour one base away suggests this may be a read error. CDR3 sequence: CASSPVYDEAFF. The CDR3 DNA reads TGTGCCAGCAGCCCGGTCTACGATGAAGCTTTCTTT. The chain uses TRBV13 and TRBJ1-1; D not resolved. The V gene lost 5 bases and the J gene lost 7 bases, with 11 bases spanning the gap. The CDR3 spans 12 residues. Germline CDR1 PRHDT, CDR2 FYEKMQ (reference sequence).

The J gene is TRBJ1-5, the V gene TRBV20-1; 8 bases match TRBD1. This CDR3 region has 16 residues. CDR1 DFQATT and CDR2 SNEGSKA come from the germline V gene (reference sequence). With 1 base clipped from V and 7 bases from J, the junction kept 12 bases outside the gene matches. In nucleotides, the CDR3 is TGCAGTGCTAGAGTTCCCGGGGCAGGGGGCGACCAGCCCCAGCATTTT. It encodes CSARVPGAGGDQPQHF.

CDR3 in DNA: TGTGCCAGCAGTTACTCGACAGGTAAAGGATCTAACTATGGCTACACCTTC. It encodes CASSYSTGKGSNYGYTF. This rearrangement joins TRBV6-5 to TRBJ1-2; TRBD1 is a possible D gene (6 bases). The CDR3 spans 17 residues. V was shortened by 0 bases and J by 0 bases, with 14 bases between the two germline ends. The V gene's germline CDR1 is MNHEY and CDR2 SVGAGI.

This rearrangement joins TRBV6-2 or TRBV6-3 to TRBJ2-1; a weak D match, TRBD2 (6 bases). Trimming stripped 9 bases from V and 5 bases from J, with 20 bases between. CDR1 is MNHEY, CDR2 SVGEGT, per germline. The CDR3 extends over 15 amino acids. The DNA for the CDR3 is TGTGCCAGTAAACCTATCGGGGGAGCTAACAATGAGCAGTTCTTC. Residues: CASKPIGGANNEQFF.

Of note for this clonotype: The junction departs from the called germline gene at one end, perhaps through a read error. The chain couples TRBV29-1 to TRBJ1-1, with D perhaps matching TRBD1 (5 bases). Per the germline V gene, CDR1 is SQVTM and CDR2 is ANQGSEA. This CDR3 is 13 amino acids long. Written as DNA, the CDR3 is TGCAGCGTTGCCTGGACACCGGGGACTGAGGCTTTCTTT. As protein: CSVAWTPGTEAFF.

Concerning this clonotype: One end of the junction does not line up with germline, which may come from a read error. The chain joins TRBV4-3 to TRBJ2-6; D gene ambiguous. Germline lookup yields CDR1 LGHNA and CDR2 YSLEER. This CDR3 spans 18 amino acids. The CDR3 is CASSQDRLASSEANVLTF. DNA for the CDR3: TGCGCCAGCAGCCAAGATCGGCTCGCGAGCTCTGAGGCCAACGTCCTGACTTTC.

On this clonotype itself: Here the CDR3 omits its conserved ending phenylalanine or tryptophan, so a read error is the likely source. The rearrangement joins TRBV29-1 to TRBJ2-3; 7 bases are a match to TRBD1. The ends lost 3 bases at V and 12 bases at J; junction bases unmatched: 9. Germline CDR1 SQVTM, CDR2 ANQGSEA. CDR3 length equals 12 residues. For the CDR3, the DNA is TGCAGCGTTGATCCGGGGACAGATATTCAGTATTAT. Its protein is CSVDPGTDIQYY.

The CDR3 sequence is CASGWTGSVDQPQHF. Written as DNA, the CDR3 is TGTGCCAGCGGCTGGACAGGGTCTGTAGATCAGCCCCAGCATTTT. V usage is TRBV6-1 and J usage is TRBJ1-5, with 8 bases aligning to TRBD1. The V segment lost 8 bases and the J segment 5 bases; nucleotides outside the gene matches: 11. The germline V gene has CDR1 MNHNS and CDR2 SASEGT. The CDR3 is 15 residues long.

The chain combines TRBV12-3 or TRBV12-4 with TRBJ1-2; TRBD1 might be the D (6 bases). The CDR3 is 14 amino acids. The CDR3 DNA reads as TGTACCGGCAGTTTTGTGGGGGGCATCGATGGCTACACCTTC. Translated: CTGSFVGGIDGYTF.

A word on this clonotype: This clone may be a read error of a much larger clone one base away. The chain combines TRBV5-6 with TRBJ2-3; tentative D call: TRBD2 (6 bases). CDR1 is SGHDT, CDR2 YYEEEE, per germline. Between the trimmed V and J ends, which lost 3 bases and 4 bases, there was a span of 18 bases. This CDR3 comprises 16 residues. The CDR3 region has the DNA TGTGCCAGCAGCTGGAACCGACTAGTGGACCCAGATACGCAGTATTTT. Protein sequence: CASSWNRLVDPDTQYF.

Notes on this clonotype: Sequence at one end of the junction differs from germline and may be a read error. The J gene is TRBJ1-1, the V gene TRBV7-9; D call uncertain. CDR1 and CDR2 (germline): SEHNR, FQNEAQ (reference sequence). The CDR3 spans 13 residues. The CDR3 loop is CASIPEGPGRAFF. CDR3 in DNA: TGTGCTAGCATACCCGAAGGACCGGGGAGAGCTTTCTTT.

On this clonotype itself: At one of its ends the junction is not consistent with the germline gene, which may arise from a read error. The chain employs TRBV10-3 and TRBJ1-6, with 7 bases lining up with TRBD1. The length of the CDR3 is 16 residues. Germline lookup yields CDR1 ENHRY and CDR2 SYGVKD. The CDR3 is CVISESPQGVMSPLHF. The DNA for the CDR3 is TGTGTCATCAGTGAGTCCCCTCAGGGGGTAATGTCACCCCTCCACTTT.

This clonotype was picked up one time. One junction end disagrees with the germline gene, perhaps due to a read error. The chain uses TRBV4-3 and TRBJ2-1, with D hard to call. The CDR3 spans 15 residues. CDR1 is LGHNA, CDR2 YSLEER, per germline. The CDR3 loop is CVSNQVLSSYNEQFF. In nucleotides, the CDR3 is TGCGTCAGCAACCAGGTCCTGAGCTCCTACAATGAGCAGTTCTTC.

This clonotype was counted between two and nine times. This may stem from a read error, because a much larger clone lies one nucleotide away. This rearrangement joins TRBV6-1 to TRBJ1-4; D is unclear. CDR1 MNHNS and CDR2 SASEGT come from the germline V gene. The CDR3 contains 13 residues. Trimming removed 9 bases at V and 4 bases at J, with 12 bases between. CDR3 protein: CASMGNHNEKLFF. The CDR3 DNA is TGTGCCAGTATGGGGAACCATAATGAAAAACTGTTTTTT.

This clonotype was detected once. This chain uses TRBV6-6 with TRBJ1-5; no clear D. CDR1 is MNHNY, CDR2 SVGAGI, per germline (reference sequence). The ends were cut back, 6 bases at V and 8 bases at J, with 17 bases in the middle. This CDR3 contains 14 residues. The CDR3 spells CASRAFGRDEPQHF. CDR3 DNA: TGTGCCAGCAGGGCGTTCGGGAGGGATGAGCCCCAGCATTTT.

J is TRBJ1-5 and V is TRBV6-2 or TRBV6-3; unclear D gene. This CDR3 contains 14 residues. Germline CDR1 reads MNHEY; CDR2 reads SVGEGT. V was shortened by 4 bases and J by 3 bases, with 10 bases between the two germline ends. Here the CDR3 reads CASSSLGDNQPQHF. The CDR3 region has the DNA TGTGCCAGCAGTTCGTTGGGTGACAATCAGCCCCAGCATTTT.

As concerns this clonotype: The junction and the germline gene differ at one end; a read error may be behind it. The chain couples TRBV11-3 to TRBJ2-1, with 7 bases matching TRBD2. Germline assignment: CDR1 SGHNT and CDR2 YENEEA. The CDR3 sequence is 16 residues long. In DNA form, the CDR3 reads TGTACCAGCAGCTTCTGGCTAGCGGCGTCATGCAATGAGCACTTCTTC. This sequence encodes CTSSFWLAASCNEHFF.

As for this clonotype: Compared with germline, one end of the junction differs, possibly owing to a read error. The chain uses TRBV6-5 and TRBJ1-3; D uncertain. The CDR3 spans 17 residues. Germline values: CDR1 MNHEY, CDR2 SVGAGI. The CDR3 sequence is CASKARPGGSSVNTIYF. The CDR3 DNA follows: TGTGCCAGCAAAGCGAGGCCCGGAGGGAGCTCTGTAAACACCATATATTTT.

This clonotype was observed a few times. This may stem from a read error, because a much larger clone lies one nucleotide away. The gene calls are TRBV12-5 and TRBJ2-5; D may be TRBD1 (6 bases). There are 15 residues in the CDR3. Germline CDR1 LGHNT, CDR2 FRNRAP. The CDR3 spells CASGSAGTPQETHYF. The CDR3 DNA is TGTGCTAGTGGTTCGGCCGGGACACCCCAAGAGACCCATTACTTC. Full variable domain (missing parts from reference TRBV12-5 and TRBJ2-5): DARVTQTPRHKVTEMGQEVTMRCQPILGHNTVFWYRQTMMQGLELLAYFRNRAPLDDSGMPKDRFSAEMPDATLATLKIQPSEPRDSAVYFCASGSAGTPQETHYFGPGTRLLVL.